The 14 T cell receptor beta chains below come from one sample, sequenced in a study of blood T cell repertoires in COVID-19. Measured with immunoSEQ multiplex PCR; TCRdb has only the in-frame clones, and not every one. The sample lists around 72,000 clones; around 90% were seen once. Specimen: peripheral blood. These receptor sequences come from a middle-aged man with acute or convalescent COVID-19.

The chain employs TRBV23-1 and TRBJ1-4; 7 bases line up with TRBD1. TRBV23-1 is placed among ORFs of uncertain function. V trimming: 0 bases; J trimming: 7 bases; junction bases outside the gene matches: 11. This CDR3 comprises 17 residues. The CDR3 reads CASSQSIWTGAGEKLFF. The CDR3 nucleotides read TGCGCCAGCAGTCAATCGATTTGGACAGGAGCGGGTGAAAAACTGTTTTTT.

Concerning this clone: The same CDR3 arises from other DNA sequences in this sample as well. The V call is TRBV9, the J call TRBJ1-3; D remains unclear. The CDR3 loop spans 14 amino acids. CDR1 is SGDLS, CDR2 YYNGEE, per germline. V shed 3 bases and J shed 0 bases, with 7 bases lying between them. As DNA, the CDR3 is TGTGCCAGCAGCGCCACCTACTCTGGAAACACCATATATTTT. It encodes CASSATYSGNTIYF.

This clone was detected only once. The genes are TRBV7-2 and TRBJ1-4; 7 bases match TRBD1. This CDR3 has 16 residues. V gave up 0 bases and J gave up 7 bases; unmatched junction bases: 8. The germline gives CDR1 SGHTA, CDR2 FQGNSA. The CDR3 region has the DNA TGTGCCAGCAGCTTAGCCTTAACAGGGGTTAGTGAAAAACTGTTTTTT. Translation: CASSLALTGVSEKLFF. The whole variable domain, filled in from reference TRBV7-2 and TRBJ1-4, reads GAGVSQSPSNKVTEKGKDVELRCDPISGHTALYWYRQSLGQGLEFLIYFQGNSAPDKSGLPSDRFSAERTGGSVSTLTIQRTQQEDSAVYLCASSLALTGVSEKLFFGSGTQLSVL.

Points on this clone: Within the sample, other DNA sequences also encode this same CDR3. The chain recombines TRBV30 with TRBJ1-6; no reliable D call. CDR3 size: 15 residues. Germline CDR1 reads GTSNPN; CDR2 reads SVGIG (reference sequence). Trimming removed 0 bases at V and 0 bases at J, with 6 bases between. CDR3 coding DNA: TGTGCCTGGAGTGTTCTGAGCTCCTATAATTCACCCCTCCACTTT. This translates into CAWSVLSSYNSPLHF.

The chain combines TRBV7-9 with TRBJ2-1; D is unresolved. CDR1 and CDR2 (germline): SEHNR, FQNEAQ (reference sequence). V lost 3 bases to trimming and J lost 1 base, with 7 bases between them. The CDR3 is 14 residues long. CDR3 residues: CASSFDSSYNEQFF. CDR3 bases: TGTGCCAGCAGCTTTGACTCGTCCTACAATGAGCAGTTCTTC.

This sequence joins TRBV19 and TRBJ2-2; D is unresolved. The V gene lost 9 bases and the J gene lost 6 bases, with 11 bases spanning the gap. The CDR3 totals 12 residues. Per the germline V gene, CDR1 is LNHDA and CDR2 is SQIVND (reference sequence). CDR3 coding DNA: TGTGCCAGCCGAGGAAATCCCGGGGAGCTGTTTTTT. It specifies CASRGNPGELFF.

The CDR3 bases are TGTGCCATCAGTGACCGGGACTTAAGCAATCAGCCCCAGCATTTT. Amino acid sequence: CAISDRDLSNQPQHF. The chain joins TRBV10-3 to TRBJ1-5, with D possibly TRBD1 on 5 matching bases. The CDR3 length is 15 residues. The germline V gene has CDR1 ENHRY and CDR2 SYGVKD. Trimming removed 3 bases from V and 1 base from J, with 10 bases in between.

The chain is built from TRBV28 and TRBJ1-3; D gene uncertain. Deletions cut 5 bases from V and 5 bases from J, with 16 bases between. CDR1 MDHEN and CDR2 SYDVKM come from the germline V gene. The CDR3 runs 15 residues. CDR3 DNA: TGTGCCAGCAGTCCTGAATTGGGAGGAAGAAACACCATATATTTT. It specifies CASSPELGGRNTIYF. The full variable domain, rest sourced from reference TRBV28 and TRBJ1-3, is DVKVTQSSRYLVKRTGEKVFLECVQDMDHENMFWYRQDPGLGLRLIYFSYDVKMKEKGDIPEGYSVSREKKERFSLILESASTNQTSMYLCASSPELGGRNTIYFGEGSWLTVV.

The chain employs TRBV5-1 and TRBJ1-4; TRBD1 is a possible D gene (5 bases). The V end lost 1 base, the J end lost 2 bases, and 6 bases lay between the germline ends. The CDR3 runs to 14 residues. The germline CDR1 and CDR2 sequences are SGHRS and YFSETQ. In nucleotides, the CDR3 is TGCGCCAGCAGCTTGCGGGGGACTAATGAAAAACTGTTTTTT. It codes for CASSLRGTNEKLFF.

This clone turned up a few times. The J gene is TRBJ1-1, the V gene TRBV10-1; TRBD1 matches at 8 bases. This CDR3 is built from 12 residues. Trimming took 2 bases from V and 10 from J; bases not matched to a gene: 3. Germline CDR1 WNHNN, CDR2 SYGVQD (reference sequence). The CDR3 reads CASSEPGQGAFF. DNA for the CDR3: TGCGCCAGCAGTGAGCCTGGACAGGGAGCTTTCTTT.

The chain carries TRBV6-2 or TRBV6-3 and TRBJ2-4; 12 bases are shared with TRBD2. J lost 4 bases, V lost 2 bases, and 6 bases had no gene match. The CDR3 sequence is 17 residues long. CDR1 and CDR2 (germline): MNHEY, SVGEGT. The CDR3 spells CASSYGLAGGKKNIQYF. Here the CDR3 DNA reads TGTGCCAGCAGTTACGGGCTAGCGGGGGGGAAAAAAAACATTCAGTACTTC.

The chain links TRBV29-1 to TRBJ1-2; 7 bases are a match to TRBD1. Germline CDR1 reads SQVTM; CDR2 reads ANQGSEA. With 5 bases clipped from V and 0 bases from J, the junction kept 6 bases outside the gene matches. The CDR3 is 14 amino acids. The CDR3 protein is CSVIPGQSNYGYTF. For the CDR3, the DNA is TGCAGCGTTATACCGGGACAGTCTAACTATGGCTACACCTTC.

The chain recombines TRBV6-2 or TRBV6-3 with TRBJ2-3; 10 bases match TRBD2. The J segment lost 2 bases and the V segment lost 4 bases, leaving 6 bases of the junction unmatched. The CDR3 length is 16 residues. Germline V lookup: CDR1 MNHEY, CDR2 SVGEGT. The CDR3 coding sequence is TGTGCCAGCAGTTCCCACACTAGCGGGACCACAGATACGCAGTATTTT. Protein sequence: CASSSHTSGTTDTQYF.

CDR3 region: CASSPPPGTDTQYF. The CDR3, as DNA: TGTGCCAGCAGCCCTCCTCCCGGGACAGATACGCAGTATTTT. The chain couples TRBV9 to TRBJ2-3, with unresolved D. V was clipped by 4 bases and J by 3 bases, with 12 bases between them. This CDR3 has 14 residues. CDR1 SGDLS and CDR2 YYNGEE come from the germline V gene.